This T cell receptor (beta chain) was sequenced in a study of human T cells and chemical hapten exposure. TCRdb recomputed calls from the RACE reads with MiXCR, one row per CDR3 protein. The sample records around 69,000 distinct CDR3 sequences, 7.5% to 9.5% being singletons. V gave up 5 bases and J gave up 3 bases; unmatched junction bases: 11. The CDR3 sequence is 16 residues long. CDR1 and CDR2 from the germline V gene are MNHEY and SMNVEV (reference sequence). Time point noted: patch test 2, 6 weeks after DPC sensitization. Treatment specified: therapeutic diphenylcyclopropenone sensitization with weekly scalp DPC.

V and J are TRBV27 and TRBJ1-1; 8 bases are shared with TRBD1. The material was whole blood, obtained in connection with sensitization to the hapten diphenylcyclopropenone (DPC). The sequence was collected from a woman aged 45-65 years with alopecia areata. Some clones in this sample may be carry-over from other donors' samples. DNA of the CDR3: TGTGCCAGCAGTCCCTACCGGGACAGGAGATACACTGAAGCTTTCTTT. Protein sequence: CASSPYRDRRYTEAFF.